Each of the 22 T cell receptor beta chains below was sequenced from the same sample in a study of regulatory and conventional T cells in breast cancer. A single record per CDR3 protein comes from TCRdb applying MiXCR to the PCR reads. Seen here are fewer than 20,000 distinct CDR3 sequences, more than 30% observed once, and the top ten hold 1.6%. Sequenced sample: conventional T cells from blood. The source of these receptors is a female donor in good health.

This chain joins TRBV14 and TRBJ2-1, with 8 nucleotides matching TRBD1. The germline gives CDR1 SGHDN, CDR2 FVKESK. V was pared by 4 bases and J by 0 bases, with 5 bases of the junction left unmatched. CDR3 length: 16 residues. CDR3 sequence reads: CASSLRTGSSYNEQFF. The CDR3 bases are TGTGCCAGCAGCCTGAGGACAGGGAGCTCCTACAATGAGCAGTTCTTC.

The table lists this clonotype with a few counts. V is TRBV6-1 and J is TRBJ2-3; D unclear. The CDR3 consists of 15 residues. V lost 3 bases, J lost 2 bases, and 12 bases lay in between. Germline V CDR1 and CDR2: MNHNS, SASEGT. The CDR3 protein is CASSERRTNTDTQYF. The CDR3 DNA reads as TGTGCCAGCAGTGAGAGGCGAACCAACACAGATACGCAGTATTTT.

The chain carries TRBV4-2 and TRBJ2-1, with 9 bases matching TRBD2. The CDR3 is made up of 16 amino acids. From germline, CDR1 is LGHNA and CDR2 YNFKEQ. Losses at the gene ends were 0 bases for V and 3 bases for J; bases not matched to a gene: 3. The CDR3 region is CASSQEGGRVYNEQFF. The CDR3 DNA sequence: TGTGCCAGCAGCCAAGAAGGCGGGAGGGTCTACAATGAGCAGTTCTTC.

This clonotype was counted a single time. V gene TRBV7-2 combines with J gene TRBJ1-5; no clear D gene. In germline, CDR1 is SGHTA, CDR2 FQGNSA. CDR3 size: 13 residues. Trimming took 3 bases from V and 4 from J, leaving 7 bases between them. The CDR3 region has the DNA TGTGCCAGCAGCTTTCGGGGAAATCAGCCCCAGCATTTT. Its protein product is CASSFRGNQPQHF. The variable domain in full, with the rest retrieved from reference TRBV7-2 and TRBJ1-5, is GAGVSQSPSNKVTEKGKDVELRCDPISGHTALYWYRQSLGQGLEFLIYFQGNSAPDKSGLPSDRFSAERTGGSVSTLTIQRTQQEDSAVYLCASSFRGNQPQHFGDGTRLSIL.

This clonotype has only a few counts. The chain joins TRBV20-1 to TRBJ1-2; D call uncertain. The CDR3 consists of 13 residues. Germline assignment: CDR1 DFQATT and CDR2 SNEGSKA (reference sequence). V was cut by 1 base and J by 2 bases, with 8 bases left in between. CDR3 amino acids: CSARVVGNYGYTF. The CDR3 nucleotides are TGCAGTGCTAGAGTGGTCGGAAACTATGGCTACACCTTC.

J is TRBJ2-7 and V is TRBV12-3 or TRBV12-4; no reliable D call. The length of the CDR3 is 11 residues. Trimming took off 3 bases at V and 5 bases at J, with 5 bases between the two ends. This CDR3 reads CASSLDHEQYF. For the CDR3, the DNA is TGTGCCAGCAGTTTGGACCACGAGCAGTACTTC.

A note on this clonotype: Likely a read error: the CDR3 ends without its conserved phenylalanine or tryptophan. The DNA is omitted, as the CDR3 cannot be located on it reliably, and the CDR3 follows TCRdb's listing. The chain is built from TRBV7-2 and TRBJ1-4; the table calls TRBD1, which could not be checked here. Ends included, the CDR3 has 14 residues. Per germline, CDR1 SGHTA and CDR2 FQGNSA. CDR3 in amino acids: CASSPIGGREKLLC.

The chain couples TRBV27 to TRBJ2-3, with D perhaps matching TRBD2 (6 bases). Trimming left V 11 bases short and J 4 bases short, with 22 bases between. This CDR3 spans 15 amino acids. Germline V gives CDR1 MNHEY, CDR2 SMNVEV (reference sequence). In nucleotides, the CDR3 is TGTGCCCTGCGAATAGGGACTCGTGAATCAGATACGCAGTATTTT. Translated: CALRIGTRESDTQYF.

Points on this clonotype: With a much larger clone just one base away, this may be a read error. The chain employs TRBV5-1 and TRBJ1-2, with D perhaps TRBD1 (6 bases). CDR1 is SGHRS, CDR2 YFSETQ, per germline. This CDR3 is 14 amino acids long. V lost 4 bases, J lost 4 bases, and 14 bases lay in between. The CDR3 DNA follows: TGCGCCAGCAGCCCTATCGCACAGGGCTATGGCTACACCTTC. Amino acids: CASSPIAQGYGYTF.

V and J are TRBV5-1 and TRBJ2-3, with D perhaps given as TRBD1 or TRBD2 (5 bases each). Germline lookup yields CDR1 SGHRS and CDR2 YFSETQ. The V end lost 0 bases, the J end lost 6 bases, and 17 bases lay between the germline ends. The CDR3 loop spans 16 amino acids. CDR3 loop: CASSLEGLALTDTQYF. The CDR3 coding sequence is TGCGCCAGCAGCTTGGAGGGGCTAGCCCTTACGGATACGCAGTATTTT.

This sequence joins TRBV9 and TRBJ2-7; 7 bases are shared with TRBD2. Per germline, CDR1 SGDLS and CDR2 YYNGEE. The CDR3 has 16 residues. V was pared by 0 bases and J by 5 bases, with 11 bases of the junction left unmatched. The CDR3 DNA sequence: TGTGCCAGCAGCGTAGGGGATGGACTAGGTCGCAACGAGCAGTACTTC. Its translation: CASSVGDGLGRNEQYF.

The chain links TRBV5-4 to TRBJ2-7; 11 bases match TRBD1. The germline gives CDR1 SGHNT, CDR2 YYREEE (reference sequence). Trimming at V came to 3 bases and at J to 2 bases, leaving 16 bases not matched to a gene. The CDR3 runs 19 residues. The CDR3 protein is CASSSPPGQGDEFAYEQYF. The CDR3 nucleotides are TGTGCCAGCAGCTCTCCCCCGGGACAGGGGGACGAATTTGCCTACGAGCAGTACTTC.

In its sample, this clonotype was seen a few times. V and J are TRBV7-3 and TRBJ1-3; D is uncertain. From germline, CDR1 is SGHTA and CDR2 FQGTGA. V was clipped by 5 bases and J by 0 bases, with 8 bases between them. The CDR3 is made up of 14 amino acids. The CDR3 DNA reads TGTGCCAGCAGCGCGGGCAGCTCTGGAAACACCATATATTTT. Protein sequence: CASSAGSSGNTIYF.

The chain couples TRBV11-3 to TRBJ2-1; no clear D. The CDR3 contains 13 residues. Trimming pared 2 bases from V and 6 bases from J, leaving 8 bases between. Looked up from germline, CDR1 is SGHNT and CDR2 is YENEEA. The CDR3 DNA reads TGTGCCAGCAGCTTACTCAGAGGCAATGAGCAGTTCTTC. Its translation is CASSLLRGNEQFF.

This clonotype has a handful of counts. V usage is TRBV7-2 and J usage is TRBJ2-7, with D tentatively TRBD2 (6 bases). Trimming removed 1 base from V and 0 bases from J, with 10 bases in between. CDR3 length: 15 residues. In germline, CDR1 is SGHTA, CDR2 FQGNSA. CDR3 sequence: CASSLGGTSSYEQYF. In DNA form, the CDR3 reads TGTGCCAGCAGCTTAGGCGGGACGAGCTCCTACGAGCAGTACTTC.

The chain links TRBV27 to TRBJ2-7; 7 bases match TRBD1. Germline CDR1 reads MNHEY; CDR2 reads SMNVEV (reference sequence). The CDR3 consists of 14 residues. After removal of 5 bases from V and 13 bases from J, the junction contained 17 bases not matched to a gene. CDR3: CASSPQGLLPWGYF. The CDR3 DNA reads as TGTGCCAGCAGTCCACAGGGGCTCCTTCCTTGGGGCTACTTC.

Relative to its sample, this clonotype is medium-sized. The chain has TRBV4-3 and TRBJ2-2; the D gene is possibly TRBD2 (7 bases). This CDR3 contains 17 residues. V was shortened by 0 bases and J by 6 bases, with 17 bases between the two germline ends. Germline CDR1 is LGHNA and CDR2 is YSLEER. This CDR3 reads CASSQDPLGGQPGELFF. The CDR3 coding sequence is TGCGCCAGCAGCCAAGATCCACTCGGGGGGCAGCCCGGGGAGCTGTTTTTT.

This clonotype was picked up a small number of times. The chain couples TRBV5-1 to TRBJ1-2, with 7 bases identical to TRBD1. The ends lost 3 bases at V and 4 bases at J; junction bases unmatched: 9. The germline V gene has CDR1 SGHRS and CDR2 YFSETQ. The CDR3 is made up of 15 amino acids. The CDR3 sequence is CASSWGTDRPYGYTF. In nucleotides, the CDR3 is TGCGCCAGCAGCTGGGGGACAGACCGACCCTATGGCTACACCTTC.

The V and J genes are TRBV5-1 and TRBJ2-1; 9 bases fit TRBD2. The CDR3 contains 15 residues. The germline V gene encodes CDR1 SGHRS and CDR2 YFSETQ. V trimming: 4 bases; J trimming: 4 bases; junction bases outside the gene matches: 6. The DNA of the CDR3 is TGCGCCAGCAGCCTAAGCGGGGGGACATACAATGAGCAGTTCTTC. This sequence encodes CASSLSGGTYNEQFF.

The gene calls are TRBV20-1 and TRBJ2-1, with 8 bases fitting TRBD2. CDR1 and CDR2 (germline): DFQATT, SNEGSKA (reference sequence). The CDR3 is made up of 14 amino acids. J lost 3 bases, V lost 6 bases, and 7 bases had no gene match. CDR3 sequence (DNA): TGCAGTGCGGGCCAGAGCGGGAGCTACAATGAGCAGTTCTTC. Protein product: CSAGQSGSYNEQFF.

This clonotype was seen more than once but under ten times. The chain recombines TRBV28 with TRBJ2-5; D might be TRBD2 (5 bases). V was trimmed by 2 bases and J by 2 bases, leaving 6 bases between them. Germline V gene lookup returns CDR1 MDHEN and CDR2 SYDVKM. This CDR3 is 13 amino acids long. The CDR3 nucleotides read TGTGCCAGCAGTTTACCGGGGCAAGAGACCCAGTACTTC. It specifies CASSLPGQETQYF.

About this clonotype: One end of the junction is discordant with germline, which a read error may explain. The V and J genes are TRBV20-1 and TRBJ2-7; TRBD1 might be the D (7 bases). This CDR3 comprises 13 residues. The germline V gene has CDR1 DFQATT and CDR2 SNEGSKA (reference sequence). CDR3 residues: CSAMRDREYEQYF. The CDR3, as DNA: TGCAGCGCTATGCGGGACAGAGAATACGAGCAGTACTTC.